These T cell receptor beta chains were read from a single sample in a study of blood T cell repertoires in COVID-19. Repertoires were generated with immunoSEQ multiplex PCR, while TCRdb's copy carries only in-frame clones and drops some. The sample has around 310,000 clones; approximately 92% are singletons. Material for sequencing was peripheral blood. The receptors come from a woman in her 30s with COVID-19, enrolled during active disease. Each CDR3 is given without its conserved first and last residue.

>TRBJ2-3|TRBV28
ASSSWTSTDTQY
>TRBJ1-1|TRBV5-1
ASRQRYGSEAF
>TRBJ2-1|TRBV5-4
ASSFGGRDNEQF
>TRBJ2-3|TRBV27
ASSRTSGANTQY
>TRBJ1-4|TRBV7-9
ASNQEGRVGEKLF
>TRBJ2-2|TRBV5-1
ASESRESGELF
>TRBJ2-5|TRBV10-3
AISESEGDKETQY
>TRBJ1-2|TRBV4-1
ASSQDSGISYGYT
>TRBJ1-2|TRBV28
ASSPHGGGRGYT
>TRBJ1-2|TRBV6-2/TRBV6-3
ASSLGTLDYGYT
>TRBJ2-7|TRBV5-1
ASSLGLAGAVHEQY
>TRBJ2-5|TRBV19
ASSITLAGGRQETQY
>TRBJ2-3|TRBV30
AWSMVAGTDTQY
>TRBJ2-1|TRBV21-1
ASSKIGAGGLYNEQF
>TRBJ2-5|TRBV14
ASSQQATKTQY